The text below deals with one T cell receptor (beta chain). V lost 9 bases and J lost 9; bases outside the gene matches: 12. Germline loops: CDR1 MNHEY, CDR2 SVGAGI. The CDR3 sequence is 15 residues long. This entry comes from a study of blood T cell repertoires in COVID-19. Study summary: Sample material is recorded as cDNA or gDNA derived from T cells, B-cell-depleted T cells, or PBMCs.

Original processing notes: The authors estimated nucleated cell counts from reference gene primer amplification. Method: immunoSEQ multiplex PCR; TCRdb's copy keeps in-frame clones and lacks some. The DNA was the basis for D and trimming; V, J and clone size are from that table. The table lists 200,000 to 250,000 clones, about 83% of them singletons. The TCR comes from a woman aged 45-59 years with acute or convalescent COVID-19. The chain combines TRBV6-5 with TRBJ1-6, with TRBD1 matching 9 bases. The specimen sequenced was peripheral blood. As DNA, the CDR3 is TGTGCCAGTTCCCACCGACAGGGGGAAGGTTCACCCCTCCACTTT. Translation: CASSHRQGEGSPLHF.